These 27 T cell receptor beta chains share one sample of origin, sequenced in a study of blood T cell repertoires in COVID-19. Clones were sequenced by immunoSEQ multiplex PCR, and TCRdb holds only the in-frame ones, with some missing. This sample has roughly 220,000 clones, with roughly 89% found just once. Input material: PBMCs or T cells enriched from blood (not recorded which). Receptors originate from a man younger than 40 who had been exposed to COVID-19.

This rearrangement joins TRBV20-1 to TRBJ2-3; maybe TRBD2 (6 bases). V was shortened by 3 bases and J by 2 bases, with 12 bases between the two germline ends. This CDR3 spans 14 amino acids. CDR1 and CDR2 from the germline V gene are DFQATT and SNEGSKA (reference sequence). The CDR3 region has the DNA TGCAGTGCTAGTAGCGGTCAGTACACAGATACGCAGTATTTT. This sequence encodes CSASSGQYTDTQYF.

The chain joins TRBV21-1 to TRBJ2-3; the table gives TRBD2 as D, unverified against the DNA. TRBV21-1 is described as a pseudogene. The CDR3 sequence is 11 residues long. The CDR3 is CASSRADTQYF. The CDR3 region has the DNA TGTGCCAGCAGTCGGGCAGATACGCAGTATTTT.

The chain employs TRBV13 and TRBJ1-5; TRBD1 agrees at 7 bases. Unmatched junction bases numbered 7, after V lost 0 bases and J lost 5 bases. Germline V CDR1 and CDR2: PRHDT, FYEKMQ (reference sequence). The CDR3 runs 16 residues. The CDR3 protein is CASSLGRGRGDQPQHF. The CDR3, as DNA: TGTGCCAGCAGCTTAGGGAGGGGGCGAGGGGATCAGCCCCAGCATTTT. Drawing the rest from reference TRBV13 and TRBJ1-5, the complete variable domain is AAGVIQSPRHLIKEKRETATLKCYPIPRHDTVYWYQQGPGQDPQFLISFYEKMQSDKGSIPDRFSAQQFSDYHSELNMSSLELGDSALYFCASSLGRGRGDQPQHFGDGTRLSIL.

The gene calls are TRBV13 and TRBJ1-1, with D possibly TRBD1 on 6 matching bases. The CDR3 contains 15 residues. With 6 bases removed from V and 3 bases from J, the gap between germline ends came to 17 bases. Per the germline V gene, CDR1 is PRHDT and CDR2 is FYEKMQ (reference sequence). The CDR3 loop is CASRGRQVDYTEAFF. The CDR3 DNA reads TGTGCCAGCAGGGGACGACAGGTGGATTACACTGAAGCTTTCTTT.

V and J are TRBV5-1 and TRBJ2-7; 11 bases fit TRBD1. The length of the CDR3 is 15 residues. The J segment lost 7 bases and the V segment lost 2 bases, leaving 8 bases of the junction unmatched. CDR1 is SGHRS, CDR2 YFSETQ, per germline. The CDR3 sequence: CASSFYRDRGTEQYF. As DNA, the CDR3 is TGCGCCAGCAGCTTTTACCGGGACAGGGGGACAGAGCAGTACTTC.

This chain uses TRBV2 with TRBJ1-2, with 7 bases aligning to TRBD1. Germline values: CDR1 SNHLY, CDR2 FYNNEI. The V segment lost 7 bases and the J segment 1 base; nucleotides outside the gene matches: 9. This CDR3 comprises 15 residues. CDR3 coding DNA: TGTGCCAGCAATCGGCTACAGGGGTTTAACTATGGCTACACCTTC. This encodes CASNRLQGFNYGYTF.

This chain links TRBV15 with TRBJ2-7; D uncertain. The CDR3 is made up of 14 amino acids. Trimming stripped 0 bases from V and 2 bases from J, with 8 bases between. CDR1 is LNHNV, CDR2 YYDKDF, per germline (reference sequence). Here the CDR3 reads CATSRDFSAYEQYF. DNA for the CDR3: TGTGCCACCAGCAGAGATTTCAGTGCCTACGAGCAGTACTTC. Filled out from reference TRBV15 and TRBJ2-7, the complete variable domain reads DAMVIQNPRYQVTQFGKPVTLSCSQTLNHNVMYWYQQKSSQAPKLLFHYYDKDFNNEADTPDNFQSRRPNTSFCFLDIRSPGLGDTAMYLCATSRDFSAYEQYFGPGTRLTVT.

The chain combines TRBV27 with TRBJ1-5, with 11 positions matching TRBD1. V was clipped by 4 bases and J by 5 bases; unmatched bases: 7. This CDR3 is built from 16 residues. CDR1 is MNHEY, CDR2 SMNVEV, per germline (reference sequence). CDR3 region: CASSSWDRGEDQPQHF. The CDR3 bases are TGTGCCAGCAGTTCATGGGACAGGGGGGAGGATCAGCCCCAGCATTTT.

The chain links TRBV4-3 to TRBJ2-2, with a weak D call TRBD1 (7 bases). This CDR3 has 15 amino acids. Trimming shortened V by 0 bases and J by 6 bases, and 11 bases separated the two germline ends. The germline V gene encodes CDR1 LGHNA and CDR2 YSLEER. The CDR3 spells CASSQDFRGAGELFF. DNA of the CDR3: TGCGCCAGCAGCCAAGACTTCAGGGGGGCCGGGGAGCTGTTTTTT.

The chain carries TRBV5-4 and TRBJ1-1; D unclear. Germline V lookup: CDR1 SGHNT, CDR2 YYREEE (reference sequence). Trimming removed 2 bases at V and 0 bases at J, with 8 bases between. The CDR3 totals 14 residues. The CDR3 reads CASSLEVLNTEAFF. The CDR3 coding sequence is TGTGCCAGCAGCTTAGAGGTTTTGAACACTGAAGCTTTCTTT.

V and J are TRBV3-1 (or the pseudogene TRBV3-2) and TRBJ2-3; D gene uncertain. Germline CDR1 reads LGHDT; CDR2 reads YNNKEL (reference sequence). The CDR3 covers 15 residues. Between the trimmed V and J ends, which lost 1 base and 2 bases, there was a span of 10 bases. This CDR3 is CASSQGPRNTDTQYF. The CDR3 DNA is TGTGCCAGCAGCCAAGGGCCTAGAAACACAGATACGCAGTATTTT.

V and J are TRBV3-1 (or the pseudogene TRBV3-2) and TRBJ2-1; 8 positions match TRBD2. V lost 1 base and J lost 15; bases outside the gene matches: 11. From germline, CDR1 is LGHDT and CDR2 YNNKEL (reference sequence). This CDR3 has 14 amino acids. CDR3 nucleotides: TGTGCCAGCAGCCAAGTTGGCGCGGGGGGTGTCGGGTTCTTC. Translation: CASSQVGAGGVGFF.

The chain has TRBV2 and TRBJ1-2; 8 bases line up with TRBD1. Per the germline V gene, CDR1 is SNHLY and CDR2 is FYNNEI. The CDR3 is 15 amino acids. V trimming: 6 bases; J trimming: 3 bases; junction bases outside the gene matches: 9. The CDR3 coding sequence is TGTGCCAGCAGGGGAACGGACAGGGAACACTATGGCTACACCTTC. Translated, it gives CASRGTDREHYGYTF.

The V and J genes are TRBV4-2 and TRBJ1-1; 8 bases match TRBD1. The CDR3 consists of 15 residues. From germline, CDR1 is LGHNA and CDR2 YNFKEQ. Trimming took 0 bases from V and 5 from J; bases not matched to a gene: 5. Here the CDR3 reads CASSQEVRGRTEAFF. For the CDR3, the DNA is TGTGCCAGCAGCCAAGAGGTCAGGGGGCGAACTGAAGCTTTCTTT.

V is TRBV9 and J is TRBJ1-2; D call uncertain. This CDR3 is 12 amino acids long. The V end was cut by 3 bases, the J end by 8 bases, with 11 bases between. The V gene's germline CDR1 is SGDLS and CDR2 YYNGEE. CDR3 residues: CASSGPGRGYTF. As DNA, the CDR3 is TGTGCCAGCAGCGGACCTGGGAGAGGCTACACCTTC. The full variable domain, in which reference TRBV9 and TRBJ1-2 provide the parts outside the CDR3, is DSGVTQTPKHLITATGQRVTLRCSPRSGDLSVYWYQQSLDQGLQFLIQYYNGEERAKGNILERFSAQQFPDLHSELNLSSLELGDSALYFCASSGPGRGYTFGSGTRLTVV.

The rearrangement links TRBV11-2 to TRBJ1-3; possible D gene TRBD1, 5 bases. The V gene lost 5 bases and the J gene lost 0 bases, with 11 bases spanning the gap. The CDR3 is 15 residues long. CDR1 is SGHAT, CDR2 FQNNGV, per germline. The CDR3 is CASSPSGISGNTIYF. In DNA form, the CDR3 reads TGTGCCAGCAGCCCTTCAGGGATCTCTGGAAACACCATATATTTT.

CDR3 sequence reads: CASSLYTGKRSYEQYF. The CDR3 DNA follows: TGTGCCAGCAGCTTGTATACGGGAAAGCGGTCCTACGAGCAGTACTTC. The gene calls are TRBV5-6 and TRBJ2-7; a weak D match, TRBD2 (5 bases). V was pared by 1 base and J by 1 base, with 15 bases between. The CDR3 runs to 16 residues. The germline V gene has CDR1 SGHDT and CDR2 YYEEEE.

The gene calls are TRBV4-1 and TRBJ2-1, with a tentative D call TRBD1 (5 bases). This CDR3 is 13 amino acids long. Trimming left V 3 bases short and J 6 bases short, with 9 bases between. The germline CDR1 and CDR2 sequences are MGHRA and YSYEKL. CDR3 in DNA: TGCGCCAGCAGCCATGACCAGGGCAATGAGCAGTTCTTC. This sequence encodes CASSHDQGNEQFF.

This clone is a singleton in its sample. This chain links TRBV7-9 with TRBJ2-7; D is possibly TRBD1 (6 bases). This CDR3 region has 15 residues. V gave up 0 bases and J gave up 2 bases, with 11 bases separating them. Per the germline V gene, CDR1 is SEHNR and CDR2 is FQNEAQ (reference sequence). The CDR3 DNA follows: TGTGCCAGCAGCTTAGCATTGGGGGCAGCCTACGAGCAGTACTTC. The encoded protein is CASSLALGAAYEQYF.

This CDR3 reads CASRRAAPNYGYTF. The CDR3 region has the DNA TGTGCCAGCCGGCGGGCAGCCCCAAACTATGGCTACACCTTC. The chain couples TRBV21-1 to TRBJ1-2. TRBV21-1 is listed as a pseudogene. This CDR3 contains 14 residues.

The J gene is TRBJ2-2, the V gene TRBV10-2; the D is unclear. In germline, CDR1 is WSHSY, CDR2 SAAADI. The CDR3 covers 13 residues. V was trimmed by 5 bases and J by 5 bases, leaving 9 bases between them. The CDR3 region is CASSLQNTGELFF. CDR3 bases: TGCGCCAGCAGTTTACAGAATACCGGGGAGCTGTTTTTT.

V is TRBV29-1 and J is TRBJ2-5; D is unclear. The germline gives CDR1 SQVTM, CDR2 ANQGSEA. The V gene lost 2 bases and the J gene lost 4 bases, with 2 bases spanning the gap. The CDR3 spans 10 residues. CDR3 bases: TGCAGCGTTGAACGAGAGACCCAGTACTTC. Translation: CSVERETQYF.

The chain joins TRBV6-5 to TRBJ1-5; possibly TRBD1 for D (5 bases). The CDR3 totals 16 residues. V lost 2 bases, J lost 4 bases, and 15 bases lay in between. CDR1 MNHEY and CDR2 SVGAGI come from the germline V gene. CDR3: CASSYDGGAGNQPQHF. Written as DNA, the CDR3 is TGTGCCAGCAGTTACGACGGGGGAGCTGGTAATCAGCCCCAGCATTTT.

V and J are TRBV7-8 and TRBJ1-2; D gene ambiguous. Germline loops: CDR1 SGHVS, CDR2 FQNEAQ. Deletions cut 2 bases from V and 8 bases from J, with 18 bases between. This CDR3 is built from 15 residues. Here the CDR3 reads CASSLSGEVSGGYTF. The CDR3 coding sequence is TGTGCCAGCAGCTTATCCGGGGAAGTATCGGGAGGCTACACCTTC. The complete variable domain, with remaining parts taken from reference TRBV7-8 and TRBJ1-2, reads GAGVSQSPRYKVAKRGQDVALRCDPISGHVSLFWYQQALGQGPEFLTYFQNEAQLDKSGLPSDRFFAERPEGSVSTLKIQRTQQEDSAVYLCASSLSGEVSGGYTFGSGTRLTVV.

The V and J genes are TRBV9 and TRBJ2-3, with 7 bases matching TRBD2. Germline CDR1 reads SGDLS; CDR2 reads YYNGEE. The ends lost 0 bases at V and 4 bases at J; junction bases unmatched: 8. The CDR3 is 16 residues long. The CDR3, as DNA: TGTGCCAGCAGCGTAGCTTTGGGCGGGGGTTCAGATACGCAGTATTTT. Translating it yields CASSVALGGGSDTQYF.

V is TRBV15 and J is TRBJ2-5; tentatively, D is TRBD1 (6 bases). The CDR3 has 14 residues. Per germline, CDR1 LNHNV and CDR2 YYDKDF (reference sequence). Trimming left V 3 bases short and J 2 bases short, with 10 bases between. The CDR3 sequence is CATSSGQLQETQYF. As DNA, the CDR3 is TGTGCCACCAGCAGCGGACAGCTTCAAGAGACCCAGTACTTC.

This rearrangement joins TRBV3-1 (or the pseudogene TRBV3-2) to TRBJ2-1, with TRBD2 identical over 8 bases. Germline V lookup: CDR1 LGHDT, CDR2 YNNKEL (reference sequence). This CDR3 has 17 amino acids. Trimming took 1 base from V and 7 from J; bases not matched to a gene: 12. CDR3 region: CASSQVSRGGLWNEQFF. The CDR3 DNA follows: TGTGCCAGCAGCCAAGTTAGTCGGGGGGGCCTTTGGAATGAGCAGTTCTTC.